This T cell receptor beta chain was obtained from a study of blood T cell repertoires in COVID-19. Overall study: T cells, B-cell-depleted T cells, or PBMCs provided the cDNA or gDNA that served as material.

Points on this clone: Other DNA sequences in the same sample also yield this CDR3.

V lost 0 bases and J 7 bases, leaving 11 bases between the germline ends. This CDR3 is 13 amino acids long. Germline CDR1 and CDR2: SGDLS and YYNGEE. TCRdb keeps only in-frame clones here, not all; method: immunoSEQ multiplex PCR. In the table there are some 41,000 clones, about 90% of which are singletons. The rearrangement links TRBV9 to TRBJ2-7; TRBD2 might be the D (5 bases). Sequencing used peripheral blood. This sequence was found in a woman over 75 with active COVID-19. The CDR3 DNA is TGTGCCAGCAGCGTAGGGACTTCTGGGGAGCAGTACTTC. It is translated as CASSVGTSGEQYF. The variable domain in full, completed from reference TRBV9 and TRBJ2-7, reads DSGVTQTPKHLITATGQRVTLRCSPRSGDLSVYWYQQSLDQGLQFLIQYYNGEERAKGNILERFSAQQFPDLHSELNLSSLELGDSALYFCASSVGTSGEQYFGPGTRLTVT.